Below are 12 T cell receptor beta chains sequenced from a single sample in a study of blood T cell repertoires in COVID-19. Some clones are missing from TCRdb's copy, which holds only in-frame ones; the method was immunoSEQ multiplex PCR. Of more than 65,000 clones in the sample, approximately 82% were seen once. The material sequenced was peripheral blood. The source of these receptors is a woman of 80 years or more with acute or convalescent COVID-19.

The CDR3 spells CSVTTLAGETYNEQFF. The CDR3 region has the DNA TGCAGCGTTACCACCCTAGCGGGGGAAACCTACAATGAGCAGTTCTTC. This sequence joins TRBV29-1 and TRBJ2-1, with TRBD2 identical over 10 bases. The CDR3 has 16 amino acids. Germline CDR1 and CDR2: SQVTM and ANQGSEA. Germline trimming cut 5 bases from V and 2 bases from J; bases unmatched to any gene: 9.

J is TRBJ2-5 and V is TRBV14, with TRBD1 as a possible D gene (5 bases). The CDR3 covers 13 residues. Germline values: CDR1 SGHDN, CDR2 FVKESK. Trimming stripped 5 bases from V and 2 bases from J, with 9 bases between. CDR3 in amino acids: CASSSTAQETQYF. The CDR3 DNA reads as TGTGCCAGCAGCTCGACAGCTCAAGAGACCCAGTACTTC.

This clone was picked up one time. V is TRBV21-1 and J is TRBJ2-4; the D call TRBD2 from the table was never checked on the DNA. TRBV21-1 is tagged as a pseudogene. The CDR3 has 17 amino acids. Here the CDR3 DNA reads TGTGCCAGCAGCAAAGGCACTAGGTATCTAGCCAAAAACATTCAGTACTTC. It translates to CASSKGTRYLAKNIQYF.

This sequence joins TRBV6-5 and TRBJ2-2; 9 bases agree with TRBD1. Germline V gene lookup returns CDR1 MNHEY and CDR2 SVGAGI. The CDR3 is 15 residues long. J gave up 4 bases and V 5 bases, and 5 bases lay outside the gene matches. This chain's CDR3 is CASSSTGGITGELFF. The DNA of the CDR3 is TGTGCCAGCAGTAGTACAGGGGGCATCACCGGGGAGCTGTTTTTT.

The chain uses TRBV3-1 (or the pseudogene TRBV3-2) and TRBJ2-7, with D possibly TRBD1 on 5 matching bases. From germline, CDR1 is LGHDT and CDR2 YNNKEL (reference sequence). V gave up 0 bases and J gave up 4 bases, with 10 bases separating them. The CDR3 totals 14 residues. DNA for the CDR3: TGTGCCAGCAGCCAAGACAGGGCCCAGTACGAGCAGTACTTC. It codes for CASSQDRAQYEQYF.

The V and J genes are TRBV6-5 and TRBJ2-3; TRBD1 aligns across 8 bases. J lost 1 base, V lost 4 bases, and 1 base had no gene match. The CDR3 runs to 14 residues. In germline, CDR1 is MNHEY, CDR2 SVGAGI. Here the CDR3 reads CASSLDRGTDTQYF. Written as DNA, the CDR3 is TGTGCCAGCAGTTTGGACAGGGGCACAGATACGCAGTATTTT.

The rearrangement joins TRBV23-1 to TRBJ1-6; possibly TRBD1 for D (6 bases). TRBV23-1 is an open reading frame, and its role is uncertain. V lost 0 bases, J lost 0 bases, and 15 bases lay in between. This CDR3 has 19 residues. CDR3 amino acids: CASSQSDRQTGSYNSPLHF. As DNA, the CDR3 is TGCGCCAGCAGTCAATCGGACAGACAAACCGGCTCCTATAATTCACCCCTCCACTTT.

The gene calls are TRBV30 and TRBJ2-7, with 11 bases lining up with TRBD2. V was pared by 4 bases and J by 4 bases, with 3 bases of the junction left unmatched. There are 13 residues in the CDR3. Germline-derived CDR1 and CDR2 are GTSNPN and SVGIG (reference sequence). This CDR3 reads CAWMTSGVYEQYF. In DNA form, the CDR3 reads TGTGCCTGGATGACTAGCGGGGTTTACGAGCAGTACTTC. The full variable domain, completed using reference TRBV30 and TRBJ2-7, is SQTIHQWPATLVQPVGSPLSLECTVEGTSNPNLYWYRQAAGRGLQLLFYSVGIGQISSEVPQNLSASRPQDRQFILSSKKLLLSDSGFYLCAWMTSGVYEQYFGPGTRLTVT.

In DNA, the CDR3 is TGTGCCAGCAGCACCGCCGCAGGGGCTAACTATGGCTACACCTTC. Its translation is CASSTAAGANYGYTF. The chain carries TRBV6-2 or TRBV6-3 and TRBJ1-2, with D perhaps matching TRBD1 (6 bases). The V gene's germline CDR1 is MNHEY and CDR2 SVGEGT. This CDR3 contains 15 residues. V shed 6 bases and J shed 0 bases, with 14 bases lying between them.

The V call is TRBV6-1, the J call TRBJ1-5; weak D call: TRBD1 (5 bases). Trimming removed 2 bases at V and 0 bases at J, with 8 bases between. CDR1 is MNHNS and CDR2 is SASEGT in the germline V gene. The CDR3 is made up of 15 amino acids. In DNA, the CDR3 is TGTGCCAGCAGTGAAAGACAGCTTAGCAATCAGCCCCAGCATTTT. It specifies CASSERQLSNQPQHF.

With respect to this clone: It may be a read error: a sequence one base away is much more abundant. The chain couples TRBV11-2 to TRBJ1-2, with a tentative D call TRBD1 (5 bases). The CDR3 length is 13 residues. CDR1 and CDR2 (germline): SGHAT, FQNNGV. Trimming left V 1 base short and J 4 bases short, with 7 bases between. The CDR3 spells CASSLGGGYGYTF. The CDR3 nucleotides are TGTGCCAGCAGCTTAGGGGGGGGCTATGGCTACACCTTC.

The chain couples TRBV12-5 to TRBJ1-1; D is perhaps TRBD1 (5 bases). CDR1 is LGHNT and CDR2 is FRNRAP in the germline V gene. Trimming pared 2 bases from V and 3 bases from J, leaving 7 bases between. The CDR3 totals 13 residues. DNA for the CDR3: TGTGCTAGTGGTTTGCCGGGGGACACTGAAGCTTTCTTT. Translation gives CASGLPGDTEAFF.